These 2 T cell receptor beta chains were all obtained from the same sample, sequenced in a study of post-analysis software for immune sequencing data. Regarding the study as a whole: Patients showed TRBV5-6, TRBV5-1 and TRBV20-1 among five TRBV segments more frequent than in controls.

The library was made from cDNA and included unique molecular identifiers. TCRdb independently ran MiXCR on the PCR reads; one entry per CDR3 protein. Among approximately 160,000 distinct CDR3 sequences, approximately 30% were seen once, and the ten largest hold over 1.2%. These receptors have no identified antigens. What was sequenced was blood. These receptors were obtained from a girl aged 10 to 17 with multiple sclerosis.

Worth noting for this clonotype: One end of the junction is discordant with germline, which a read error may explain. This sequence joins TRBV27 and TRBJ2-7; 7 nucleotides line up with TRBD1. Germline V gives CDR1 MNHEY, CDR2 SMNVEV (reference sequence). CDR3 length: 17 amino acids. CDR3 DNA: TGTGTCAGCAGTTTAATGGGGTATGGGGACAGAGTCTACGAGCAGTACTTC. Protein product: CVSSLMGYGDRVYEQYF.

The rearrangement uses TRBV7-3 and TRBJ2-1, with 13 positions matching TRBD2. The V gene's germline CDR1 is SGHTA and CDR2 FQGTGA. CDR3 length equals 20 residues. After removal of 5 bases from V and 0 bases from J, the junction contained 13 bases not matched to a gene. Here the CDR3 DNA reads TGTGCCAGCAGCCTGTTTGCGGCGGGACTAGCGGGGTCCTCCTACAATGAGCAGTTCTTC. This encodes CASSLFAAGLAGSSYNEQFF.